This section outlines one TCR beta chain sequence together with its context. Generated by immunoSEQ multiplex PCR, the TCRdb table keeps only in-frame clones and is missing some. This sample yields some 11,000 clones, of which about 87% are seen a single time; 2% to 2.5% belongs to the top ten. The sample comes from a study of CD4 T cells in relation to SARS-CoV-2 and coronaviruses. CD4 enrichment then naive enrichment separated naive from memory CD4+ cells. Material for sequencing was naive CD4+ T cells from PBMCs. Subset specified: naive CD4+ T cells isolated by negative enrichment. This TCR was sampled from an adult with COVID-19.

CDR3 residues: CASSFIDTSYEQYF. The CDR3 DNA is TGTGCCAGCAGCTTCATAGACACCTCCTACGAGCAGTACTTC. V and J are TRBV5-4 and TRBJ2-7; no definite D call. The CDR3 contains 14 residues. The V end lost 2 bases, the J end lost 0 bases, and 9 bases lay between the germline ends. Per the germline V gene, CDR1 is SGHNT and CDR2 is YYREEE (reference sequence).